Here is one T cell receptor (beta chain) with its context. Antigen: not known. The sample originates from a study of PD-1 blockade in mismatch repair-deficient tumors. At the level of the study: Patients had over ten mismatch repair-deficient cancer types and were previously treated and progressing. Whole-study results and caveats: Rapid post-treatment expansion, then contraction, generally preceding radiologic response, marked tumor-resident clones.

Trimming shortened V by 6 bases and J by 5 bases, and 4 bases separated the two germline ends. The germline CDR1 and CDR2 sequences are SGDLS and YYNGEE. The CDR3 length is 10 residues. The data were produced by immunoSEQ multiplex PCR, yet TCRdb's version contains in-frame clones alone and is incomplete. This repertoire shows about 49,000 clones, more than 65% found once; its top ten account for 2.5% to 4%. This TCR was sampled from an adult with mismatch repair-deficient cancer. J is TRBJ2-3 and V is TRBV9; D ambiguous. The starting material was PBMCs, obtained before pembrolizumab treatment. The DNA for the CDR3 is TGTGCCAGCAAGGGAGATACGCAGTATTTT. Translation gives CASKGDTQYF.